Listed below are T cell receptor beta chains from one sample, sequenced in a study of Graves' ophthalmopathy and Graves' hyperthyroidism. TCRdb reprocessed the multiplex PCR reads via MiXCR and lists one record per CDR3 protein. Among hundreds of thousands of distinct CDR3 sequences listed, about a fifth were seen once. The sequenced material came from peripheral blood. The receptors here all came from a woman in her late teens or twenties with stable Graves' hyperthyroidism. Some clones in this sample may be carry-over from other donors' samples. Each CDR3 is given with its conserved first and last residue. A D gene is named only where the DNA matches it firmly. For some rows the clone size is stated as once, few or many, or as a class when expanded; others skip it.

.	TRBV12-3/TRBV12-4	TRBJ1-2	few	TGTGCCAGCAGCTCCCCCAGCGGACCATATGGCTACACCTTC	CASSSPSGPYGYTF
.	TRBV7-2	TRBJ2-2	many	TGTGCCAGCAGATTAAGCACAGCGAACACCGGGGAGCTGTTTTTT	CASRLSTANTGELFF
TRBD1	TRBV4-3	TRBJ2-7	.	TGCGCCAGCAGCCAAGAACCGGGGCAGGGGGCCAACGAGCAGTACTTC	CASSQEPGQGANEQYF
TRBD1	TRBV2	TRBJ1-1	many	TGTGCCAGCAGTTACTACAGGGGGGTGAACACTGAAGCTTTCTTT	CASSYYRGVNTEAFF
.	TRBV15	TRBJ1-3	.	TGTGCCACCAGCAGAGTTATGGGGAGCTCTGGAAACACCATATATTTT	CATSRVMGSSGNTIYF
TRBD2	TRBV11-2	TRBJ2-7	many	TGTGCCAGCAGCGTAACCGGGACTAGCGGATACGAGCAGTACTTC	CASSVTGTSGYEQYF
.	TRBV6-2/TRBV6-3	TRBJ1-1	many	TGTGCCACCGATAAGAAGCAGGGGTTTAACACTGAAGCTCTCTTT	CATDKKQGFNTEALF
.	TRBV9	TRBJ2-7	.	TGTGCCAGCAGCGAGCAGAGTCGTGGCGAGCAGTACTTC	CASSEQSRGEQYF
TRBD2	TRBV12-3/TRBV12-4	TRBJ2-7	few	TGTGCCAGCAGGCAAGGGACTAGCTACGAGCAGTACTTC	CASRQGTSYEQYF
TRBD1	TRBV15	TRBJ1-1	many	TGTGCCACCAGATTTGGGGACAGGGGAATCGGCACTGAAGCTTTCTTT	CATRFGDRGIGTEAFF
.	TRBV10-3	TRBJ1-6	.	TGTGCCATCAGTGAACAAGGGACCTATAATTCACCCCTCCACTTT	CAISEQGTYNSPLHF
.	TRBV7-8	TRBJ1-1	.	TGTGCCAGCAGCTCACATGGGAGGACTGAAGCTTTCTTT	CASSSHGRTEAFF
.	TRBV30	TRBJ1-1	many	TGTGCCTCCGGGTTCTCGAACACTGAAGCTTTCTTT	CASGFSNTEAFF
.	TRBV20-1	TRBJ1-2	many	TGCAGTGCTAGAGGGGACTGGGACCTATATGGCTACACCTTC	CSARGDWDLYGYTF
TRBD1	TRBV27	TRBJ2-2	many	TGTGCCAGCAGTTTATTCAGGGGGCAGAACACCGGGGAGCTGTTTTTT	CASSLFRGQNTGELFF
.	TRBV7-3	TRBJ1-1	many	TGTGCCAGCAGCTGGACGGATTACACTGAAGCTTTCTTT	CASSWTDYTEAFF
.	TRBV12-3/TRBV12-4	TRBJ1-6	.	TGTGCCAGCAGCCCAGAAGGAGTGGATAATTCACCCCTCCACTTT	CASSPEGVDNSPLHF
TRBD1	TRBV11-2	TRBJ2-2	.	TGTGCCAGCAGCTTAAGTGTTCCGTGGACAGGGAACACCGGGGAGCTGTTTTTT	CASSLSVPWTGNTGELFF
TRBD1	TRBV6-1	TRBJ2-7	once	TGTGCCAGCAGCCCGGGACAGGGGGCTGGCTACGAGCAGTACTTC	CASSPGQGAGYEQYF
.	TRBV6-5	TRBJ1-3	many	TGTGCCAGCAGAACCAATGCCGGAAACACCATATATTTT	CASRTNAGNTIYF
TRBD1	TRBV20-1	TRBJ2-7	many	TGCAGTGCTAGAGTAACCGGGACAGGGACCTACGAGCAGTACTTC	CSARVTGTGTYEQYF
.	TRBV4-1	TRBJ2-2	.	TGCGCCAGCAGCCAAGAATCAAGGAACACCGGGGAGCTGTTTTTT	CASSQESRNTGELFF
TRBD1	TRBV19	TRBJ1-6	.	TGTGCCAGTAGTAAGGGGACAGCTAACTCCTATAATTCACCCCTCCACTTT	CASSKGTANSYNSPLHF
.	TRBV19	TRBJ2-7	many	TGTGCCAGCAAACCCACAACAGTTGGGGTTTACGAGCAGTACTTC	CASKPTTVGVYEQYF
.	TRBV19	TRBJ1-2	.	TGTGCCAGTATGCGGATAGAGGGGCCCGGCTACACCTTC	CASMRIEGPGYTF
.	TRBV28	TRBJ1-3	.	TGTGCCAGCAGCCCGTCCCATGGAAACACCATATATTTT	CASSPSHGNTIYF
.	TRBV28	TRBJ1-3	many	TGTGCCAGCAGCCCTCGCCGCTCTGGAAACACCATATATTTT	CASSPRRSGNTIYF
.	TRBV19	TRBJ1-1	many	TGTGCCAGTAGTGCCACAGGGACCACTGAAGCTTTCTTT	CASSATGTTEAFF
TRBD1	TRBV20-1	TRBJ1-5	many	TGCAGTGCCAATGGGGACAGGAGGAATCAGCCCCAGCATTTT	CSANGDRRNQPQHF
.	TRBV2	TRBJ1-2	many	TGTGCCAGCAGTGGCCCGGGCAACTATGGCTACACCTTC	CASSGPGNYGYTF
.	TRBV2	TRBJ2-7	many	TGTGCCAGCAGACAGGGCAGGAACGAGCAGTACTTC	CASRQGRNEQYF
TRBD2	TRBV28	TRBJ2-5	.	TGTGCCAGCAGTGACGGACTAGCGGGAGTGGGGGAGACCCAGTACTTC	CASSDGLAGVGETQYF
.	TRBV15	TRBJ1-2	.	TGTGCCACCAGCAGAGATAAGTTAGAGAGCAACTATGGCTACACCTTC	CATSRDKLESNYGYTF
TRBD1	TRBV20-1	TRBJ2-7	few	TGCAGTGCTAGAGGTCAGGGGGTAATCGACGAGCAGTACTTC	CSARGQGVIDEQYF
TRBD1	TRBV4-1	TRBJ2-7	.	TGCGCCAGCAGCCAACCGGGGACAGGGACGCCGGACCAGTACTTC	CASSQPGTGTPDQYF
TRBD2	TRBV6-5	TRBJ2-5	many	TGTGCCAGCAGTTACCAGACTAGCGGGAGGGCCTGGGGAAAAGAGACCCAGTACTTC	CASSYQTSGRAWGKETQYF
TRBD1	TRBV2	TRBJ1-2	many	TGTGCCAGCAGTACGACAGGGGGCGCGTCTGGCTACACCTTC	CASSTTGGASGYTF
.	TRBV20-1	TRBJ2-7	many	TGCAGTGGACAAGGCGGGGCCCCCTACGAGCAGTACTTC	CSGQGGAPYEQYF
.	TRBV6-1	TRBJ1-2	many	TGTGCCAGCAGCCTCATGCGCGATGGCTACACCTTC	CASSLMRDGYTF
.	TRBV15	TRBJ1-2	.	TGTGCCACCAGCATCGGTGGGAGGGTCGATGGCTACACCTTC	CATSIGGRVDGYTF
.	TRBV6-1	TRBJ1-6	many	TGTGCCAGCAGCTCTCAGGGGCTGGGTAATCCACCCCTCCACTTT	CASSSQGLGNPPLHF
.	TRBV12-3/TRBV12-4	TRBJ1-1	.	TGTGCCAGCAGTTCGGCTTGGACAACGAACACTGAAGCTTTCTTT	CASSSAWTTNTEAFF
.	TRBV6-2/TRBV6-3	TRBJ2-7	.	TGTGCCAGCAGGGACCTGGGGGTTCGGCAGTACTTC	CASRDLGVRQYF
.	TRBV28	TRBJ2-7	.	TGTGCCAGCAGTTTGGGGGGAGGAAGGCCCTACGAGCAGTACTTC	CASSLGGGRPYEQYF
.	TRBV5-6	TRBJ2-5	.	TGTGCCAGCGGCTTAACACCGATGCCCCAAGAGACCCAGTACTTC	CASGLTPMPQETQYF
TRBD1	TRBV19	TRBJ1-5	.	TGTGCCAGTAGTATATCGGGACAGCCTAATCAGCCCCAGCATTTT	CASSISGQPNQPQHF
.	TRBV19	TRBJ1-2	few	TGTGCCAGTAGAACCTCAAGGGGTCGCGGCTATGGCTACACCTTC	CASRTSRGRGYGYTF
.	TRBV28	TRBJ2-7	.	TGTGCCAGCACCCCTTTCACAGGGCGCTACGAGCAGTACTTC	CASTPFTGRYEQYF
TRBD1	TRBV12-3/TRBV12-4	TRBJ1-1	many	TGTGCCAGCAGCTTAGGGGGCGGGGGGAACACTGAAGCTTTCTTT	CASSLGGGGNTEAFF